The T cell receptor beta chain under discussion was sequenced for a study of T cell clonality in common variable immunodeficiency. Each donor provided about 5 to 9 ml of heparinized whole blood. This table comes from immunoSEQ multiplex PCR, and its TCRdb copy is limited to in-frame clones, with some not included. Observed in the sample are approximately 40,000 clones, none of them singletons. The CDR3 length is 14 residues. Deletions cut 3 bases from V and 0 bases from J, with 10 bases between. The germline V gene has CDR1 DFQATT and CDR2 SNEGSKA (reference sequence). This clone was picked up many times. The read terminates 3 residues ahead of where the CDR3 ends, so the germline J gene completes it.

The TCR comes from a person aged 18-70 years in good health. V gene TRBV20-1 combines with J gene TRBJ2-3; a weak D match, TRBD1 (5 bases). Material: peripheral blood mononuclear cells. CDR3 sequence reads: CSARGPRSTDTQYF. The sequenced part of the CDR3 DNA is TGCAGTGCTAGGGGGCCTCGAAGCACAGATACG.